The present entry profiles one T cell receptor beta chain with its context. There are 13 residues in the CDR3. With 9 bases removed from V and 0 bases from J, the gap between germline ends came to 12 bases. Germline V gene data show CDR1 as MNHEY and CDR2 as SMNVEV (reference sequence). The authors' processing: Cell counts per sample came from amplifying reference gene primers. TCRdb's table, derived via immunoSEQ multiplex PCR, lists solely in-frame clones and lacks some. That table is the source of V, J and clone size, and D and trimming were worked out from the DNA. The sample lists over 70,000 clones; 85% to 90% were seen once. The data stem from a study of blood T cell repertoires in COVID-19. Study at large: Acute and convalescent COVID-19 specimens originated in the United States, Italy and Spain. From T cells, B-cell-depleted T cells, or PBMCs came the material, which was cDNA or gDNA.

This chain uses TRBV27 with TRBJ2-7; TRBD2 is a possible D gene (6 bases). The sequencing sample was made of peripheral blood. The sequence came from a human donor in a cohort sampled during active COVID-19. CDR3 nucleotide sequence: TGTGCCAGTGGAGGGACGAGCTCCTACGAGCAGTACTTC. Translating gives CASGGTSSYEQYF.